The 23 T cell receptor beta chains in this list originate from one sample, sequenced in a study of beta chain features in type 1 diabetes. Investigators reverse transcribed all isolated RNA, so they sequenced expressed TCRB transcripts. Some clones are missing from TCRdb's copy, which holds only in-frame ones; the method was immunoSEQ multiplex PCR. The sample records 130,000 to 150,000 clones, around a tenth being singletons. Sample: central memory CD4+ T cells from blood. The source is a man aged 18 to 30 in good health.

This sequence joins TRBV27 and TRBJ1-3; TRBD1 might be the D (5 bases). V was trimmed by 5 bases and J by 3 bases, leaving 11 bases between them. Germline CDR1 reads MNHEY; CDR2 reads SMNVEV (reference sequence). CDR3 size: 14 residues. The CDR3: CASSLGGIGNTIYF. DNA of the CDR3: TGTGCCAGCAGTCTGGGGGGGATTGGAAACACCATATATTTT.

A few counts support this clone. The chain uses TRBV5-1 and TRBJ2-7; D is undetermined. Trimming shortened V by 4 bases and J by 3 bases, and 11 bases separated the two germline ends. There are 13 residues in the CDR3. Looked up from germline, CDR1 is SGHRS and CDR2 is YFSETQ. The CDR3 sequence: CASSPAVIYEQYF. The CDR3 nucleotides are TGCGCCAGCAGCCCCGCAGTGATCTACGAGCAGTACTTC.

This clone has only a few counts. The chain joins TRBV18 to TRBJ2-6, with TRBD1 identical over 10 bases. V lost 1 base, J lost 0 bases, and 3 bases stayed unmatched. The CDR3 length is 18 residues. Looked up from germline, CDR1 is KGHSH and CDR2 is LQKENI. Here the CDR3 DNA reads TGTGCCAGCTCACCACGAGGGACAGGGGACTCTGGGGCCAACGTCCTGACTTTC. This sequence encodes CASSPRGTGDSGANVLTF.

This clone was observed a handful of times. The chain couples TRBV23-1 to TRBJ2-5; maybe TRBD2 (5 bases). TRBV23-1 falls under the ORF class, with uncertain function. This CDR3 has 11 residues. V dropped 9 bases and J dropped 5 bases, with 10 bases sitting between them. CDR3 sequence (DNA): TGCGCCAGGGCCCGGGATGAGACCCAGTACTTC. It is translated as CARARDETQYF.

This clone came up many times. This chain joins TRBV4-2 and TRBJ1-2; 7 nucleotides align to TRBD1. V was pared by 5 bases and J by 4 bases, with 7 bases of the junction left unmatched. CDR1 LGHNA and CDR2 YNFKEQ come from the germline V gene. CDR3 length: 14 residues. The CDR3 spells CASSSGRGTYGYTF. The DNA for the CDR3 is TGTGCCAGCAGCAGCGGCAGGGGGACCTATGGCTACACCTTC.

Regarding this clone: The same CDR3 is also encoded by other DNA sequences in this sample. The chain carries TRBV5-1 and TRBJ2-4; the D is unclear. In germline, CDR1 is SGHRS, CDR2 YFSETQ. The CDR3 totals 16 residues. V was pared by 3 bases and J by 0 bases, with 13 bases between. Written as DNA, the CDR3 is TGCGCCAGCAGCTATGGGCTGATCCTAGCCAAAAACATTCAGTACTTC. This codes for CASSYGLILAKNIQYF. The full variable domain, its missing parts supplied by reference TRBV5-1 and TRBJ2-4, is KAGVTQTPRYLIKTRGQQVTLSCSPISGHRSVSWYQQTPGQGLQFLFEYFSETQRNKGNFPGRFSGRQFSNSRSEMNVSTLELGDSALYLCASSYGLILAKNIQYFGAGTRLSVL.

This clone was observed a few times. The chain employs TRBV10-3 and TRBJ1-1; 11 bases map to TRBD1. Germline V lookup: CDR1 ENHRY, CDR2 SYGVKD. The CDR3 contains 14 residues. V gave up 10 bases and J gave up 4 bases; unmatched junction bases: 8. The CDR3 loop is CATSTGQGATEAFF. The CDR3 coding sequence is TGTGCCACTTCTACCGGACAGGGGGCCACTGAAGCTTTCTTT.

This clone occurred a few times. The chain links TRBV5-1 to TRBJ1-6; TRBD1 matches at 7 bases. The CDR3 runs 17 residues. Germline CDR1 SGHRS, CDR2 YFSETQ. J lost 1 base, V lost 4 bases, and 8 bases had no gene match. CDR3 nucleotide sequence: TGCGCCAGCAGCAGGCCCGCGGGACAGTCCTATAATTCACCCCTCCACTTT. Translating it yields CASSRPAGQSYNSPLHF.

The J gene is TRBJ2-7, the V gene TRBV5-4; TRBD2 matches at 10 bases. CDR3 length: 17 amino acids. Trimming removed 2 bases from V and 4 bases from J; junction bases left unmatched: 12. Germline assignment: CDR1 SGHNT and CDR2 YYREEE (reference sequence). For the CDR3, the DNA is TGTGCCAGCAGCTTTACCTTAAGGACTAGCGGACTGTACGAGCAGTACTTC. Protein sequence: CASSFTLRTSGLYEQYF.

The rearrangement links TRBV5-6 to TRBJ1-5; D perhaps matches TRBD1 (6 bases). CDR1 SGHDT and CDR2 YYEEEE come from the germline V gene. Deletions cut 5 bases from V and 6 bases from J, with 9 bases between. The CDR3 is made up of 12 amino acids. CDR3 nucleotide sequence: TGTGCCAGCAGTCAACAGGGTCAGCCCCAGCATTTT. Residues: CASSQQGQPQHF. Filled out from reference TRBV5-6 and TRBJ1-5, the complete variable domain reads DAGVTQSPTHLIKTRGQQVTLRCSPKSGHDTVSWYQQALGQGPQFIFQYYEEEERQRGNFPDRFSGHQFPNYSSELNVNALLLGDSALYLCASSQQGQPQHFGDGTRLSIL.

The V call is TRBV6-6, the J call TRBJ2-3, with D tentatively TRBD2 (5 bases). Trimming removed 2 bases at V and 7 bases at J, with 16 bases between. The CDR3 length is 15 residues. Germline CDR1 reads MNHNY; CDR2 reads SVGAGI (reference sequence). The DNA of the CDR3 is TGTGCCAGCAGTTACCCTCAAGCGACCGGGAATACGCAGTATTTT. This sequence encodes CASSYPQATGNTQYF.

CDR3 sequence: CATSSSGTGDNEQFF. In nucleotides, the CDR3 is TGTGCCACCAGCAGTTCTGGGACAGGGGACAATGAGCAGTTCTTC. V and J are TRBV15 and TRBJ2-1, with 10 positions matching TRBD1. J gave up 5 bases and V 3 bases, and 4 bases lay outside the gene matches. This CDR3 has 15 residues. CDR1 and CDR2 from the germline V gene are LNHNV and YYDKDF (reference sequence).

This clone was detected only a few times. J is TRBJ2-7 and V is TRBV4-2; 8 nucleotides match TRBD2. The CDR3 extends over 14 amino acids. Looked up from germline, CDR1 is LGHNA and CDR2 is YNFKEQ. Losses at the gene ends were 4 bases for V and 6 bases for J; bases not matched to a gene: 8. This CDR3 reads CASSRPGGAGEQYF. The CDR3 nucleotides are TGTGCCAGCAGCCGACCCGGGGGGGCCGGCGAGCAGTACTTC.

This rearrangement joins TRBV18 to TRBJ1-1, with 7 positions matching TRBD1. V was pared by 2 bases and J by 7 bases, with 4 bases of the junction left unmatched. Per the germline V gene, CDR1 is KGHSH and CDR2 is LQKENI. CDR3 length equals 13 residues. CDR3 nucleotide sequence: TGTGCCAGCTCACCAGGACAGGCCGTTGAAGCTTTCTTT. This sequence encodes CASSPGQAVEAFF.

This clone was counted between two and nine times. In DNA form, the CDR3 reads TGTGCCAGCAGTCTAATCCGGGGTACTAACTATGGCTACACCTTC. Translated: CASSLIRGTNYGYTF. V is TRBV2 and J is TRBJ1-2; D gene unclear. This CDR3 is built from 15 residues. V was trimmed by 5 bases and J by 0 bases, leaving 13 bases between them. Per germline, CDR1 SNHLY and CDR2 FYNNEI.

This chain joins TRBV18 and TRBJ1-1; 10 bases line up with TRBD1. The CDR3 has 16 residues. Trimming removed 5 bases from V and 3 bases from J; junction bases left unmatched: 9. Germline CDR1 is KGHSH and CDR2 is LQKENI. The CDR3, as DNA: TGTGCCAGCTCAGCCGGGACAGGGGTTGGAGACACTGAAGCTTTCTTT. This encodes CASSAGTGVGDTEAFF.

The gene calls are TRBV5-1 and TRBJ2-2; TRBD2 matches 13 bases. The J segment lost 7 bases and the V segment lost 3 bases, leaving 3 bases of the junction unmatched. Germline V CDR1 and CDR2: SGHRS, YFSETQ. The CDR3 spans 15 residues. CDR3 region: CASSSGLAGDGELFF. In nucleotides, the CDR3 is TGCGCCAGCAGCTCAGGACTAGCGGGGGACGGGGAGCTGTTTTTT.

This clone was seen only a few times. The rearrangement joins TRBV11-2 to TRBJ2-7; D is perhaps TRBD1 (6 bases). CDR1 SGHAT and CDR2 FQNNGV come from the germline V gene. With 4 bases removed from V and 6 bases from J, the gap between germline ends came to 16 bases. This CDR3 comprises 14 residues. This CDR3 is CASSSATGRPEQYF. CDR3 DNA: TGTGCCAGCAGCTCCGCAACAGGGAGACCCGAGCAGTACTTC.

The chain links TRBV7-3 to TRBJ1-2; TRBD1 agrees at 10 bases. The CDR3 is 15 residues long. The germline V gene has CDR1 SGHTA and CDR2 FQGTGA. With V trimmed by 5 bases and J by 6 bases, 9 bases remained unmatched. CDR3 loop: CASSPEGTGVHGYTF. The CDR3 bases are TGTGCCAGCAGCCCGGAAGGGACAGGGGTACATGGCTACACCTTC.

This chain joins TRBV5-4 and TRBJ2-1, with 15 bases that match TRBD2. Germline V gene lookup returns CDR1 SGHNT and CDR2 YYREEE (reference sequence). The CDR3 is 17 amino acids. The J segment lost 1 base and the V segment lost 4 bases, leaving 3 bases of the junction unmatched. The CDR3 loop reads CASSGTSGGTSYNEQFF. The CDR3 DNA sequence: TGTGCCAGCAGCGGGACTAGCGGGGGGACGTCCTACAATGAGCAGTTCTTC.

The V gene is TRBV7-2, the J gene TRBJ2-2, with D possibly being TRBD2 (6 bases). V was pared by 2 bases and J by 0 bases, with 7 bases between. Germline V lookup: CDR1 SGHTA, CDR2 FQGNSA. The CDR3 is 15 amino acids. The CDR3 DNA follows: TGTGCCAGCAGCTTACCGGGGGCGAACACCGGGGAGCTGTTTTTT. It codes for CASSLPGANTGELFF.

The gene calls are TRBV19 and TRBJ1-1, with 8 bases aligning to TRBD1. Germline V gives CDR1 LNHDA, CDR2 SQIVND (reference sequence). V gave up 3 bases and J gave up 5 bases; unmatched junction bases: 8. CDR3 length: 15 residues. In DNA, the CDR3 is TGTGCCAGTAGTATTACAGGGGACAGGTTAACTGAAGCTTTCTTT. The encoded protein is CASSITGDRLTEAFF.

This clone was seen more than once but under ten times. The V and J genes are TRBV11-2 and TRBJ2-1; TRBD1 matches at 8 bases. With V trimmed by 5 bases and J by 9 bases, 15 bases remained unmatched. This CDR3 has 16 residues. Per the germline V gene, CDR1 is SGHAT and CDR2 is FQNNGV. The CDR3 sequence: CASSPLGQGSSAEQFF. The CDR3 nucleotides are TGTGCCAGCAGCCCTCTAGGACAGGGATCGTCCGCTGAGCAGTTCTTC.